This section outlines one TCR beta chain sequence together with its context. Its antigen remains unknown. The PCR used 60 Vbeta and 13 Jbeta primers. The repertoire was sequenced with immunoSEQ multiplex PCR; TCRdb's copy has only in-frame clones and lacks some. Seen here are some 140,000 clones, 73% observed once, and the top ten hold around 1.4%. The CDR3 sequence is 16 residues long. V lost 0 bases to trimming and J lost 5 bases; unmatched junction nucleotides: 8. CDR1 and CDR2 (germline): SGHNT, YYREEE (reference sequence). This sample was included in a study of cytomegalovirus exposure and HLA in healthy donors. Study outcomes and limitations: Highly shared sequence variants in one cluster were likely a sequencing artifact.

This receptor was taken from a middle-aged woman in good health and CMV-seronegative. Sequenced sample: PBMCs. V is TRBV5-4 and J is TRBJ2-5; 9 bases map to TRBD2. The CDR3 coding sequence is TGTGCCAGCAGCTTGGGAGGGACTAGCCTAGAGGAGACCCAGTACTTC. Protein: CASSLGGTSLEETQYF.